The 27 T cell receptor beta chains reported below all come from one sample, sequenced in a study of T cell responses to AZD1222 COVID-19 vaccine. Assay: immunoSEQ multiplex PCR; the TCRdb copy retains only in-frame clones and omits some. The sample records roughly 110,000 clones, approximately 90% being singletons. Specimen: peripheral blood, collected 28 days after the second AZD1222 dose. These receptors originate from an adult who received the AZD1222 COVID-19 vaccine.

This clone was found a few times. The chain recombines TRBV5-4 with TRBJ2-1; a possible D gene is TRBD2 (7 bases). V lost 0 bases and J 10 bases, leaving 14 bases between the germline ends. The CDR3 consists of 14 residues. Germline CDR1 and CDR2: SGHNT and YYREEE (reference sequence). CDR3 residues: CASSLAKGGGEQFF. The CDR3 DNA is TGTGCCAGCAGCTTGGCCAAGGGGGGGGGCGAGCAGTTCTTC. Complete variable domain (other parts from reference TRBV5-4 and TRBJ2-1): ETGVTQSPTHLIKTRGQQVTLRCSSQSGHNTVSWYQQALGQGPQFIFQYYREEENGRGNFPPRFSGLQFPNYSSELNVNALELDDSALYLCASSLAKGGGEQFFGPGTRLTVL.

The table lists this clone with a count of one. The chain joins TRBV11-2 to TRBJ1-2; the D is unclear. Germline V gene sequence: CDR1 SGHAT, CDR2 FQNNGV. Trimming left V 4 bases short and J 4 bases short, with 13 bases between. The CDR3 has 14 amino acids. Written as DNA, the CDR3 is TGTGCCAGCAGCTCCCCTCGGAGGAGCTATGGCTACACCTTC. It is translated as CASSSPRRSYGYTF.

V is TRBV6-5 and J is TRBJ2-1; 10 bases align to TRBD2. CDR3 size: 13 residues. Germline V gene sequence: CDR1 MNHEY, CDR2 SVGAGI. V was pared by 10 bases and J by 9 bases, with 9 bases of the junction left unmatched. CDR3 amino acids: CATRGSGRGEQFF. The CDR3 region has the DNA TGTGCCACCCGGGGGAGCGGGAGGGGTGAGCAGTTCTTC.

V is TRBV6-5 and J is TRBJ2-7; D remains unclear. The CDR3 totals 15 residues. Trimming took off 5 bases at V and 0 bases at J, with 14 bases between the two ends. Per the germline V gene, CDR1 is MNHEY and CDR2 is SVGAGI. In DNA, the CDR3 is TGTGCCAGCAGTATCGATTGGACCAACTCCTACGAGCAGTACTTC. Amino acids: CASSIDWTNSYEQYF.

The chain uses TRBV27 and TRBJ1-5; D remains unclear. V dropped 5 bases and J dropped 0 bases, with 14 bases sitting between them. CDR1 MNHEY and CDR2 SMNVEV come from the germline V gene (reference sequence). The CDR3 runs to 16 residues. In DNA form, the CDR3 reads TGTGCCAGCAGTCCCATGTACACAGTTAGCAATCAGCCCCAGCATTTT. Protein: CASSPMYTVSNQPQHF.

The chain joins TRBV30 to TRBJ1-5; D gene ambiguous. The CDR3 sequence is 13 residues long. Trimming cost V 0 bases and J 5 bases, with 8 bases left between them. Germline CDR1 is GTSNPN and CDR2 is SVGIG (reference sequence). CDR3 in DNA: TGTGCCTGGAGTGTAGGTGGGTATCAGCCCCAGCATTTT. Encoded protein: CAWSVGGYQPQHF.

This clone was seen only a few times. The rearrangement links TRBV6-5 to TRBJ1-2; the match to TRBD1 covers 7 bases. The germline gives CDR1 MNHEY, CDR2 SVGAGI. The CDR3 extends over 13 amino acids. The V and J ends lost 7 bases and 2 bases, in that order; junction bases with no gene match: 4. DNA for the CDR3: TGTGCCAGCAACCGGGACAGAAACTATGGCTACACCTTC. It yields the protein CASNRDRNYGYTF.

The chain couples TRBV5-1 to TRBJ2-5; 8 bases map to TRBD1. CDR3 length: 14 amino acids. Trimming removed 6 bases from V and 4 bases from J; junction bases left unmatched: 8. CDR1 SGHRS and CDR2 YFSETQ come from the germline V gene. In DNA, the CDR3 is TGCGCCAGCACCTACCGACAGGGGAGAGAGACCCAGTACTTC. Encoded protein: CASTYRQGRETQYF.

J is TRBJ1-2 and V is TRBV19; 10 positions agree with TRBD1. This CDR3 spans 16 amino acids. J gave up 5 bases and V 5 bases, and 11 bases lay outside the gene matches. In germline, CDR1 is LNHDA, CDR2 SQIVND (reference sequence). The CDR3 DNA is TGTGCCAGTAGTGTCGCCCGGGACAGGGGAATGTATGGCTACACCTTC. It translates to CASSVARDRGMYGYTF.

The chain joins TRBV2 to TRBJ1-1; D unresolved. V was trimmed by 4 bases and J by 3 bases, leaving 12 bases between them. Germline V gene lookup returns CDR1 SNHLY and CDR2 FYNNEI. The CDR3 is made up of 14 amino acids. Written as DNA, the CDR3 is TGTGCCAGCAGTGTCAGCATAGGATACACTGAAGCTTTCTTT. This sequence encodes CASSVSIGYTEAFF. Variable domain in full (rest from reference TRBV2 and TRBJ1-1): EPEVTQTPSHQVTQMGQEVILRCVPISNHLYFYWYRQILGQKVEFLVSFYNNEISEKSEIFDDQFSVERPDGSNFTLKIRSTKLEDSAMYFCASSVSIGYTEAFFGQGTRLTVV.

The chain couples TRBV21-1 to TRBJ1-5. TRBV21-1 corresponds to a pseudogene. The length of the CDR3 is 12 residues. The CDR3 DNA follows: TGTGCCAGCAGCAATTGTAATCAGCCCCAGCATTTT. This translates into CASSNCNQPQHF.

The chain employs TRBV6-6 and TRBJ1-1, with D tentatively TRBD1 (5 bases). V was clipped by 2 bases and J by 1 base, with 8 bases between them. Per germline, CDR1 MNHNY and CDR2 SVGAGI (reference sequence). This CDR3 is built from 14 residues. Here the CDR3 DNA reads TGTGCCAGCAGTTACGACAGCCAGAACACTGAAGCTTTCTTT. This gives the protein CASSYDSQNTEAFF.

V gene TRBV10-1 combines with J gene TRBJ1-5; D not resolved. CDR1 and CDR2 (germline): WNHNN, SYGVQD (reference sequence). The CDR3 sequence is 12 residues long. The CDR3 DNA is TGCCAGAGGAGGGCTTCCAATCAGCCCCAGCATTTT. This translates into CQRRASNQPQHF.

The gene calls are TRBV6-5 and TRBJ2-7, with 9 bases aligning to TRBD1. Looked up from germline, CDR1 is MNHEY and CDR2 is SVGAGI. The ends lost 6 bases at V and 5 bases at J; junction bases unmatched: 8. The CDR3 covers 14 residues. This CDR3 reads CASSPGTGRNEQYF. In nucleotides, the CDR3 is TGTGCCAGCAGCCCCGGGACAGGGAGGAACGAGCAGTACTTC.

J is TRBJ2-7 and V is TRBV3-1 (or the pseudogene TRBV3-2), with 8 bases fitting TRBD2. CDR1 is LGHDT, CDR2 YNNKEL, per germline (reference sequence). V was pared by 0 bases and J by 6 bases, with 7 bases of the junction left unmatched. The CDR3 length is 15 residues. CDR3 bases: TGTGCCAGCAGCCAAGAGCCGGGAGGGCTCCTCGAGCAGTACTTC. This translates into CASSQEPGGLLEQYF.

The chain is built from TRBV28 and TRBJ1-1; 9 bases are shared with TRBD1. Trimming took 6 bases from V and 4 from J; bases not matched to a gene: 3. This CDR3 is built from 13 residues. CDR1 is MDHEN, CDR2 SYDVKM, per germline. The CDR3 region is CASRTGGSTEAFF. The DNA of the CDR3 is TGTGCCAGCAGGACAGGGGGTTCCACTGAAGCTTTCTTT.

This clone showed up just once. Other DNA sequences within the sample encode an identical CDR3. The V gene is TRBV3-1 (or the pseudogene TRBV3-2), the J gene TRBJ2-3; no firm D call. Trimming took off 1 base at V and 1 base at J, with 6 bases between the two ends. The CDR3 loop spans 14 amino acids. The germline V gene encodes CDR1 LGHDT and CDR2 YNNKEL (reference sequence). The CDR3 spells CASSQVGGTDTQYF. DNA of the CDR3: TGTGCCAGCAGCCAAGTGGGCGGCACAGATACGCAGTATTTT.

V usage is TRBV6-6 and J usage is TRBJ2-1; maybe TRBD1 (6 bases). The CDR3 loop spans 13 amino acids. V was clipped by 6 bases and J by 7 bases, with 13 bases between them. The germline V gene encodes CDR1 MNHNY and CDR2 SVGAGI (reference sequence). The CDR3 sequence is CASSRDTANEQFF. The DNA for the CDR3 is TGTGCCAGCAGCAGGGACACTGCGAATGAGCAGTTCTTC.

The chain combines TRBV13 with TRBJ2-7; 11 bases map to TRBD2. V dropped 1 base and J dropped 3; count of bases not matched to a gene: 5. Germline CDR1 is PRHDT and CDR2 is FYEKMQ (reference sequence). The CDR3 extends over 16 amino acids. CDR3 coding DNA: TGTGCCAGCAGCTTAGCTAGCGGGGGGCGACGCTACGAGCAGTACTTC. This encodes CASSLASGGRRYEQYF.

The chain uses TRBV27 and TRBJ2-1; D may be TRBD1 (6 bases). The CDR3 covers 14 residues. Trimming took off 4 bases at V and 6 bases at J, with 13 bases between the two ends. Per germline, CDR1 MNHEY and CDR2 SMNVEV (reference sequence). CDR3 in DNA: TGTGCCAGCAGTTGGCAGGGGAGATTCAATGAGCAGTTCTTC. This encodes CASSWQGRFNEQFF.

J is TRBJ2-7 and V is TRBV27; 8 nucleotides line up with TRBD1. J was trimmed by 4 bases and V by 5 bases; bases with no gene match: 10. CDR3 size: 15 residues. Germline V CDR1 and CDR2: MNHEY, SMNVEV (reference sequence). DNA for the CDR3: TGTGCCAGCAGTCCCCGGGGCGGACAGGGATACGAGCAGTACTTC. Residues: CASSPRGGQGYEQYF.

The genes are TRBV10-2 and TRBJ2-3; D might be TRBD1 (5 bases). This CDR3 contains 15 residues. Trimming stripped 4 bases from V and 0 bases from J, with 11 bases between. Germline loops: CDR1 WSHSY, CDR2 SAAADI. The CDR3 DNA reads TGCGCCAGCAGTGCGAGACAGAGCAGCACAGATACGCAGTATTTT. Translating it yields CASSARQSSTDTQYF.

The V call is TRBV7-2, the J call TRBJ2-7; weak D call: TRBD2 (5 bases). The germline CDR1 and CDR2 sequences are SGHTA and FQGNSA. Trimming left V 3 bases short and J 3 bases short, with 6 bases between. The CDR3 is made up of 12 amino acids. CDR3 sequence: CASSFDYYEQYF. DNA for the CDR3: TGTGCCAGCAGCTTCGACTACTACGAGCAGTACTTC.

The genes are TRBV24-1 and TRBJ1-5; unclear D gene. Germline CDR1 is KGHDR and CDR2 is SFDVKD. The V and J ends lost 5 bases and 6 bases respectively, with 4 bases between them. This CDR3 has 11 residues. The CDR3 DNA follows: TGTGCCACCAGTGGCAGTCAGCCCCAGCATTTT. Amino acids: CATSGSQPQHF.

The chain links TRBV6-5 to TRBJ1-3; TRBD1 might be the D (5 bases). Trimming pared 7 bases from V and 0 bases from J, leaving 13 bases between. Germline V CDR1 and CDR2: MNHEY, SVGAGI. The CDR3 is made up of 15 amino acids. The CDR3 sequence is CASTERGSSGNTIYF. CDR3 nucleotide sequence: TGTGCCAGCACCGAAAGGGGCAGCTCTGGAAACACCATATATTTT.

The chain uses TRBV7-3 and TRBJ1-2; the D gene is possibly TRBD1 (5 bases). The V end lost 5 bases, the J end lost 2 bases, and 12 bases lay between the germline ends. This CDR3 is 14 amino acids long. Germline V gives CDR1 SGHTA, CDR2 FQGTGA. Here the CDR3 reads CASSPFGGNYGYTF. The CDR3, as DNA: TGTGCCAGCAGCCCATTTGGGGGAAACTATGGCTACACCTTC.

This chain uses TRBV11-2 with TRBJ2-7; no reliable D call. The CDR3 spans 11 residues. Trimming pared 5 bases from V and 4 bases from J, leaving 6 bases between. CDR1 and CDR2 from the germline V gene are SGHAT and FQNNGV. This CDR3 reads CASSAIYEQYF. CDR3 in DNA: TGTGCCAGCAGCGCGATATACGAGCAGTACTTC. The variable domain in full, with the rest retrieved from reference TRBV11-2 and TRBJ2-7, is EAGVAQSPRYKIIEKRQSVAFWCNPISGHATLYWYQQILGQGPKLLIQFQNNGVVDDSQLPKDRFSAERLKGVDSTLKIQPAKLEDSAVYLCASSAIYEQYFGPGTRLTVT.